This entry is about one TCR beta chain. No antigen is known for it. One base away there is no much larger clone; base qualities are not given. This entry comes from a study of blood T cell repertoires in COVID-19 (dated by TCRdb to about 2020). In terms of the full investigation: Collaborator samples came from the United States, Italy and Spain and covered acute and convalescent phases of COVID-19. Samples came from the ongoing ImmuneRACE study (first 160 participants) plus 1,254 subjects from 6 global collaborators. Where available, HLA class I and class II types were obtained from metadata supplied by the sample provider rather than from assay-based typing. Sample metadata almost always included a de-identified subject ID, COVID-19 status, age in years and sex. Subjects who had been exposed to COVID-19, were actively infected with it, or had recovered from it provided the deeply sampled blood TCRbeta repertoires that made up the dataset. The repertoires were released in a freely available public database intended as a resource for research on the immune response to SARS-CoV-2. The prospective study material was composed of cDNA or gDNA derived from T cells, B-cell-depleted T cells, or PBMCs.

Participants in the prospective study were enrolled through a virtual design, were aged about 18 to 100 years, and lived in about 25 United States geographic areas. Cohort assignment in the prospective study relied on participant-reported clinical history from a screening survey and a study questionnaire. For ImmuneRACE Cohort 3, a participant was defined as recovered based on two consecutive negative NP/OP PCR tests, clearance by a healthcare professional, or resolution of symptoms. Mobile phlebotomists in the prospective study collected whole blood, serum and a nasopharyngeal or oropharyngeal swab from every participant. Over an approximately 2-month period, participants in the prospective study had the option of providing additional blood draws and questionnaires. Prospective study blood samples were shipped either frozen or at room temperature before DNA extraction. V sheds 1 base and J sheds 0 bases, leaving 7 bases between their ends. From its cysteine to its phenylalanine, the CDR3 spans 14 amino acids. The entry retains the CDR3 DNA only, 42 bases that are in frame from base 1. From the germline V gene, CDR1 is SNHLY and CDR2 is FYNNEI.

Overall results and qualifications from the work: The quantity of clinical and demographic metadata differed by source and by participant and was supplied without curation.

The immunoSEQ Assay, a bias-controlled multiplex PCR, was used to amplify TCRbeta CDR3 regions from genomic DNA. The published analysis was carried out like this. Nucleated cell counts per sample were estimated from amplification of reference gene primers within the assay. To quantify the absolute abundance of each unique TCRbeta CDR3 rearrangement, sequence reads were collapsed and filtered. For each sample, productive Simpson clonality was calculated as the square root of Simpson's diversity index across productive rearrangements. Imported from immuneACCESS, the table was reduced by TCRdb to in-frame sequences with V and J called. These copies leave out some clones; in studies compared against another copy, an unresolved V gene accounts for under half, and the cause of the remainder is not known. From that table come the V and J calls and clone size; the DNA was used to work out D and trimming. This sample lists approximately 300,000 clones; 86% were detected once. Jointly, the top ten make up approximately 2.4% of the sample.

The chain is assembled from TRBV2 and TRBJ2-7; the D gene cannot be resolved reliably. The sequence came from a woman between 18 and 29 years old who had recovered from COVID-19. Sequenced sample: PBMCs or T cells enriched from blood (not recorded which). The nucleotide sequence is TGTGCCAGCAGTGAAGGCTGGGCCTCCTACGAGCAGTACTTC. This is translated as CASSEGWASYEQYF.